This T cell receptor (beta chain) was identified in a study of a mutant IDH1 vaccine in newly diagnosed glioma. About the study: Following radiotherapy alone, or alongside temozolomide cycles, vaccination was started after an interval of 4-6 weeks. Previous care, which was radiotherapy, temozolomide, or both, most often involved both.

The ends lost 6 bases at V and 5 bases at J; junction bases unmatched: 10. CDR3 size: 15 residues. Germline assignment: CDR1 MNHEY and CDR2 SVGAGI. Assay: immunoSEQ multiplex PCR; the TCRdb copy retains only in-frame clones and omits some. The sample yields 40,000 to 60,000 clones, 78% seen once. A note on this clone: Its antigen is as yet unknown.

Sample time point: week 5, during vaccination. Vaccine doses each comprised 300 ug of mutant IDH1 20-mer peptide, with topical imiquimod. The chain couples TRBV6-5 to TRBJ1-2; 9 nucleotides match TRBD1. The sequencing used PBMCs, collected from a glioma patient whose treatment included an IDH1 peptide vaccine. The sequence came from a middle-aged woman with glioma. CDR3 sequence: CASSSGGQGLYGYTF. The DNA for the CDR3 is TGTGCCAGCAGCTCGGGGGGACAGGGACTTTATGGCTACACCTTC.